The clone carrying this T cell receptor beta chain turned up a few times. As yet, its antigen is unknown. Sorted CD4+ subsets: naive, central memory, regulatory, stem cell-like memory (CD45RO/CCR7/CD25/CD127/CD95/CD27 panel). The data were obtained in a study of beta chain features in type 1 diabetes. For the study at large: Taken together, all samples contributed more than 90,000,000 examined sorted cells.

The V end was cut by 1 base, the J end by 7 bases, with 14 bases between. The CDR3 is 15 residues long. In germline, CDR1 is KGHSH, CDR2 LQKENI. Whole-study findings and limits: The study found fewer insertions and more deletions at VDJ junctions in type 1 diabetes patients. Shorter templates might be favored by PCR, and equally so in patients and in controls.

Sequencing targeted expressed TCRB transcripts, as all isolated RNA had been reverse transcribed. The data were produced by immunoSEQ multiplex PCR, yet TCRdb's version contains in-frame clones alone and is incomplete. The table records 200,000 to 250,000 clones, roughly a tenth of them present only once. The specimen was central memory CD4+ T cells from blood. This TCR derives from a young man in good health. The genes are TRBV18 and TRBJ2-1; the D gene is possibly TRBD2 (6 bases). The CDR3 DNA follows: TGTGCCAGCTCACCACGAACCAGGGAGGAAAATGAGCAGTTCTTC. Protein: CASSPRTREENEQFF. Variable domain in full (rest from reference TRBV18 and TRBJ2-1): NAGVMQNPRHLVRRRGQEARLRCSPMKGHSHVYWYRQLPEEGLKFMVYLQKENIIDESGMPKERFSAEFPKEGPSILRIQQVVRGDSAAYFCASSPRTREENEQFFGPGTRLTVL.